This T cell receptor (beta chain) was sequenced for a study of T-cell reconstitution after alpha-beta-depleted transplantation in children. Germline V gene data show CDR1 as SGHVS and CDR2 as FQNEAQ. The CDR3 length is 15 residues. V trimming: 0 bases; J trimming: 5 bases; junction bases outside the gene matches: 5. Unique molecular identifiers were used to barcode this TCRbeta library. One entry per CDR3 protein results from TCRdb running MiXCR on the PCR reads. The table records hundreds of thousands of distinct CDR3 sequences, around 12% of them present only once. This clonotype was found many times.

This sequence was found in a human donor who donated a stem cell graft to a child with acute lymphoblastic leukemia. The gene calls are TRBV7-8 and TRBJ2-7, with 9 bases matching TRBD1. Here the sequenced sample was PBMCs from the stem cell graft donor, taken from the stem cell graft. The CDR3 here is CASSLADRGGHEQYF. The CDR3 bases are TGTGCCAGCAGCTTAGCGGACAGGGGAGGCCACGAGCAGTACTTC.